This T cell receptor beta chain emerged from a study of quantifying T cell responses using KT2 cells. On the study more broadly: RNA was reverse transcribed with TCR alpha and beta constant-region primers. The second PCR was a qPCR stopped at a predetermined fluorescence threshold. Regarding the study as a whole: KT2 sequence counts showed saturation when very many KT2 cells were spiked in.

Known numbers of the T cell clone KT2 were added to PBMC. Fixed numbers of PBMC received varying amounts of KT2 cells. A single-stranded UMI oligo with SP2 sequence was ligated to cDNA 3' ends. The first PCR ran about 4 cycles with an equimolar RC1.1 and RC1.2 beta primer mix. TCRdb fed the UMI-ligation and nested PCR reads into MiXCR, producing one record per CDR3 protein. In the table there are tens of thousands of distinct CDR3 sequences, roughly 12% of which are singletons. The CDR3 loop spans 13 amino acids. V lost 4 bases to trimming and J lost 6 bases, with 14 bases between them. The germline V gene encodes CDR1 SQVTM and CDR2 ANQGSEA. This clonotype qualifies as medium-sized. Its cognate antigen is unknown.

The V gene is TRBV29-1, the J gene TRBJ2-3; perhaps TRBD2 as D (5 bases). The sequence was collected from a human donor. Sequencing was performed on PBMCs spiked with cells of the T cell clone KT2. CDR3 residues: CSVGTRRGDTQYF. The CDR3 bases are TGCAGCGTTGGGACTCGCCGAGGGGATACGCAGTATTTT.